One and the same sample provided the 27 T cell receptor beta chains below, sequenced in a study of blood T cells in healthy people across ages. Next came a second PCR, run for about 6 to 12 cycles, which used a sample-barcoded 5' primer along with a J-beta primer mix. In TCRdb, the 5' RACE reads were re-called with MiXCR into one record per CDR3 protein. The table shows about 590,000 distinct CDR3 sequences, with roughly 31% occurring only once. Sequences were obtained from blood. These receptors were obtained from a woman older than 75 in good health.

The chain's CDR3 is CASSLRWTGEGTDTQYF. Here the CDR3 DNA reads TGTGCCAGCAGCTTAAGGTGGACCGGGGAGGGCACAGATACGCAGTATTTT. The chain couples TRBV7-8 to TRBJ2-3; a weak D match, TRBD2 (6 bases). This CDR3 is built from 17 residues. V lost 2 bases to trimming and J lost 1 base, with 16 bases between them. Germline assignment: CDR1 SGHVS and CDR2 FQNEAQ.

This clonotype was seen many times. The gene calls are TRBV28 and TRBJ2-3; TRBD1 matches 11 bases. The CDR3 is 15 amino acids. The V gene end was trimmed by 7 bases and the J gene end by 6 bases; junction bases not matched to a gene: 9. Germline CDR1 MDHEN, CDR2 SYDVKM. Here the CDR3 reads CASTGGGQGVDTQYF. For the CDR3, the DNA is TGTGCCAGCACCGGTGGGGGACAGGGGGTGGATACGCAGTATTTT.

At least ten counts were recorded for this clonotype. V gene TRBV5-1 combines with J gene TRBJ2-5; D may match TRBD1 or TRBD2 (5 bases each). This CDR3 region has 14 residues. In germline, CDR1 is SGHRS, CDR2 YFSETQ. V gave up 7 bases and J gave up 2 bases, with 15 bases separating them. The DNA of the CDR3 is TGCGCCAGCGGTTCCGGGGACGCGCAAGAGACCCAGTACTTC. Its protein is CASGSGDAQETQYF.

This clonotype showed up just a few times. The chain has TRBV27 and TRBJ1-5, with 8 bases matching TRBD1. CDR3 length equals 15 residues. In germline, CDR1 is MNHEY, CDR2 SMNVEV (reference sequence). The trim removed 2 bases at V and 5 bases at J, leaving 5 bases unmatched. The CDR3 DNA is TGTGCCAGCAGTTTAGTGGCAGGGGGCCATCAGCCCCAGCATTTT. This gives the protein CASSLVAGGHQPQHF.

This clonotype occurred a few times. This sequence joins TRBV12-3 or TRBV12-4 and TRBJ2-2; TRBD2 is a possible D gene (6 bases). This CDR3 is 14 amino acids long. V was shortened by 8 bases and J by 6 bases, with 16 bases between the two germline ends. Here the CDR3 reads CASCRLRGAGELFF. The CDR3 DNA follows: TGTGCCAGCTGCCGCTTGCGCGGGGCCGGGGAGCTGTTTTTT.

The J gene is TRBJ2-2, the V gene TRBV12-5; tentatively, D is TRBD1 (5 bases). CDR1 LGHNT and CDR2 FRNRAP come from the germline V gene. This CDR3 comprises 15 residues. V was clipped by 2 bases and J by 4 bases, with 11 bases between them. The CDR3 DNA follows: TGTGCTAGTGGTTTGCCCGACAGAATCACCGGGGAGCTGTTTTTT. Translated, it gives CASGLPDRITGELFF.

This clonotype was counted at least ten times. The chain is built from TRBV5-5 and TRBJ1-5, with 9 nucleotides matching TRBD1. V lost 2 bases, J lost 0 bases, and 6 bases stayed unmatched. This CDR3 region has 17 residues. Germline lookup yields CDR1 SGHKS and CDR2 YYEKEE (reference sequence). The CDR3 DNA follows: TGTGCCAGCAGCTTCGGACAGGGGTTTGGTAGCAATCAGCCCCAGCATTTT. Translated, it gives CASSFGQGFGSNQPQHF. The entire variable domain, with the rest obtained from reference TRBV5-5 and TRBJ1-5, is as follows: DAGVTQSPTHLIKTRGQQVTLRCSPISGHKSVSWYQQVLGQGPQFIFQYYEKEERGRGNFPDRFSARQFPNYSSELNVNALLLGDSALYLCASSFGQGFGSNQPQHFGDGTRLSIL.

This clonotype was observed at least ten times. The chain recombines TRBV7-9 with TRBJ1-1; D uncertain. This CDR3 contains 11 residues. Germline values: CDR1 SEHNR, CDR2 FQNEAQ (reference sequence). V dropped 0 bases and J dropped 8 bases, with 4 bases sitting between them. CDR3 region: CASSLAREAFF. The CDR3 DNA reads as TGTGCCAGCAGCTTAGCGCGGGAAGCTTTCTTT.

This clonotype was counted many times. A read error is possible here, since a much larger clone lies one base away. This chain joins TRBV20-1 and TRBJ2-6; possible D gene TRBD1, 5 bases. This CDR3 has 13 residues. From germline, CDR1 is DFQATT and CDR2 SNEGSKA (reference sequence). The CDR3 reads CSAGSAGANVRTF. For the CDR3, the DNA is TGCAGTGCGGGGTCTGCTGGGGCCAACGTCCGGACTTTC.

J is TRBJ1-1 and V is TRBV20-1; D uncertain. The V gene's germline CDR1 is DFQATT and CDR2 SNEGSKA (reference sequence). CDR3 size: 16 residues. V lost 0 bases, J lost 1 base, and 15 bases lay in between. The CDR3 here is CSARDMGRHPNTEAFF. CDR3 DNA sequence: TGCAGTGCTAGAGATATGGGGAGACATCCGAACACTGAAGCTTTCTTT.

This clonotype was seen repeatedly, ten times or more. This chain connects TRBV4-3 to TRBJ1-6, with TRBD1 matching 9 bases. CDR1 and CDR2 (germline): LGHNA, YSLEER. Germline trimming cut 0 bases from V and 8 bases from J; bases unmatched to any gene: 5. CDR3 length: 16 amino acids. Here the CDR3 reads CASSQDTTGGHSPLHF. CDR3 DNA sequence: TGCGCCAGCAGCCAAGATACAACAGGGGGCCATTCACCCCTCCACTTT.

This chain joins TRBV2 and TRBJ1-2; 12 bases are shared with TRBD1. Germline values: CDR1 SNHLY, CDR2 FYNNEI. The J segment lost 6 bases and the V segment lost 3 bases, leaving 8 bases of the junction unmatched. The CDR3 is made up of 16 amino acids. CDR3 DNA sequence: TGTGCCAGCAGTGAGATTCGTGGGACAGGGGGCCATGGCTACACCTTC. Protein product: CASSEIRGTGGHGYTF.

This sequence joins TRBV5-1 and TRBJ2-5; D is possibly TRBD2 (6 bases). The germline V and J ends were trimmed by 4 bases and 1 base, with 14 bases remaining between them. Looked up from germline, CDR1 is SGHRS and CDR2 is YFSETQ. The CDR3 consists of 15 residues. CDR3 protein: CASSRAVSGQETQYF. DNA for the CDR3: TGCGCCAGCAGCCGGGCGGTTAGCGGCCAAGAGACCCAGTACTTC.

On this clonotype: Relative to the germline gene, one junction end is altered; a read error may explain this. This sequence joins TRBV30 and TRBJ2-7; weak D call: TRBD1 (5 bases). Germline CDR1 and CDR2: GTSNPN and SVGIG (reference sequence). The CDR3 runs 15 residues. CDR3 sequence (DNA): TGTGCCTGGAGTAATGGGGCGGACGCATCCTACGAACAGTACTTC. Encoded protein: CAWSNGADASYEQYF.

This clonotype came up a few times. The genes are TRBV3-1 and TRBJ2-2; no definite D call. Between the trimmed V and J ends, which lost 1 base and 4 bases, there was a span of 10 bases. The CDR3 has 15 residues. Per germline, CDR1 LGHDT and CDR2 YNNKEL (reference sequence). CDR3 residues: CASSQGRVRTGELFF. In nucleotides, the CDR3 is TGTGCCAGCAGCCAAGGCCGGGTACGCACCGGGGAGCTGTTTTTT.

This clonotype was counted ten times or more. The chain combines TRBV7-2 with TRBJ1-6, with D perhaps matching TRBD1 (5 bases). V shed 1 base and J shed 7 bases, with 5 bases lying between them. The CDR3 has 13 residues. Germline CDR1 SGHTA, CDR2 FQGNSA. The CDR3 DNA is TGTGCCAGCAGCTTAGGGGGGAATTCACCCCTCCACTTT. It codes for CASSLGGNSPLHF.

Details on this clonotype: Given a much more abundant clone one base away, this may be a read error. The gene calls are TRBV30 and TRBJ1-2; D is unclear. The ends were cut back, 2 bases at V and 4 bases at J, with 11 bases in the middle. CDR3 length: 13 amino acids. Germline-derived CDR1 and CDR2 are GTSNPN and SVGIG (reference sequence). For the CDR3, the DNA is TGTGCCTGGAGTTATGGACGAAGCTATGGCTACACCTTC. Protein sequence: CAWSYGRSYGYTF.

In regard to this clonotype: This may arise from a read error, as a much more abundant clone is one base away. The rearrangement joins TRBV2 to TRBJ2-7, with 12 bases that match TRBD1. Germline assignment: CDR1 SNHLY and CDR2 FYNNEI. This CDR3 region has 18 residues. CDR3 amino acids: CACSEGRGTGGKSYEQYF. CDR3 coding DNA: TGTGCCTGCAGTGAAGGTCGCGGGACAGGGGGCAAATCGTACGAGCAGTACTTC.

Remarks on this clonotype: Just one base apart from a much larger clone, this may be a read error. V gene TRBV29-1 combines with J gene TRBJ1-1, with D possibly matching TRBD1 (6 bases). The CDR3 runs 14 residues. From germline, CDR1 is SQVTM and CDR2 ANQGSEA. The CDR3 sequence is CSAPGGSWNPEAFF. Written as DNA, the CDR3 is TGCAGCGCCCCGGGGGGCAGTTGGAACCCTGAAGCTTTCTTT.

About this clonotype: Germline is not matched at one junction end, which may reflect a read error. This chain joins TRBV12-3 or TRBV12-4 and TRBJ2-7, with D possibly being TRBD1 (5 bases). The DNA end is more similar to TRBJ2-5, so the J call may be wrong. The CDR3 sequence is 14 residues long. The CDR3 sequence is CAGSLSAVQGTQYF. CDR3 nucleotides: TGTGCCGGCAGTTTATCGGCGGTCCAGGGGACCCAGTACTTC.

J is TRBJ1-1 and V is TRBV5-1; 9 nucleotides align to TRBD1. Germline values: CDR1 SGHRS, CDR2 YFSETQ. With 4 bases clipped from V and 4 bases from J, the junction kept 8 bases outside the gene matches. There are 15 residues in the CDR3. CDR3 residues: CASSPTDRGATEAFF. In nucleotides, the CDR3 is TGCGCCAGCAGCCCGACCGACAGGGGGGCCACTGAAGCTTTCTTT.

This clonotype was detected many times. V and J are TRBV27 and TRBJ1-2; 7 nucleotides match TRBD1. From germline, CDR1 is MNHEY and CDR2 SMNVEV (reference sequence). Unmatched junction bases numbered 19, after V lost 5 bases and J lost 7 bases. This CDR3 spans 17 amino acids. The CDR3 loop reads CASSPLARGNRRSGYTF. CDR3 DNA: TGTGCCAGCAGTCCTCTTGCCAGGGGGAACCGTAGATCTGGCTACACCTTC.

Only a few counts were recorded for this clonotype. The chain couples TRBV12-3 or TRBV12-4 to TRBJ2-5; 9 bases are shared with TRBD1. The CDR3 loop spans 14 amino acids. V was clipped by 7 bases and J by 11 bases; unmatched bases: 14. The chain's CDR3 is CASNPGTGRREQYF. As DNA, the CDR3 is TGTGCCAGCAACCCCGGGACAGGGAGGAGGGAGCAGTACTTC.

As to this clonotype: Since a much larger clone is just one base distant, this may be a read error. The rearrangement joins TRBV7-2 to TRBJ1-1; 8 bases map to TRBD1. Germline V gene data show CDR1 as SGHTA and CDR2 as FQGNSA. This CDR3 has 14 residues. The CDR3 region has the DNA TGTGCCGGCAGTTCCCCGGGACAGGCCACTGAAGCTTTCTTT. Translating gives CAGSSPGQATEAFF.

This clonotype came up a few times. V gene TRBV19 combines with J gene TRBJ2-1, with 10 bases lining up with TRBD1. The trim removed 8 bases at V and 6 bases at J, leaving 7 bases unmatched. The V gene's germline CDR1 is LNHDA and CDR2 SQIVND (reference sequence). The CDR3 extends over 14 amino acids. In nucleotides, the CDR3 is TGTGCCAGTTCCCGGGACAGGGGCTCCAATGAGCAGTTCTTC. It encodes CASSRDRGSNEQFF.

This clonotype was found a few times. V usage is TRBV2 and J usage is TRBJ2-7, with 8 bases lining up with TRBD1. Germline V CDR1 and CDR2: SNHLY, FYNNEI. The J segment lost 3 bases and the V segment lost 9 bases, leaving 7 bases of the junction unmatched. The CDR3 loop spans 13 amino acids. CDR3 coding DNA: TGTGCCAGTGTCCCGGACAGGGACTACGAGCAGTACTTC. Translation gives CASVPDRDYEQYF.

This clonotype was counted at least ten times. The chain recombines TRBV3-1 with TRBJ1-1, with 8 bases identical to TRBD1. V was clipped by 5 bases and J by 4 bases; unmatched bases: 9. CDR1 is LGHDT and CDR2 is YNNKEL in the germline V gene (reference sequence). The CDR3 runs to 15 residues. CDR3: CASSSLGQGSTEAFF. The CDR3 DNA sequence: TGTGCCAGCAGCTCTCTAGGACAGGGAAGCACTGAAGCTTTCTTT.